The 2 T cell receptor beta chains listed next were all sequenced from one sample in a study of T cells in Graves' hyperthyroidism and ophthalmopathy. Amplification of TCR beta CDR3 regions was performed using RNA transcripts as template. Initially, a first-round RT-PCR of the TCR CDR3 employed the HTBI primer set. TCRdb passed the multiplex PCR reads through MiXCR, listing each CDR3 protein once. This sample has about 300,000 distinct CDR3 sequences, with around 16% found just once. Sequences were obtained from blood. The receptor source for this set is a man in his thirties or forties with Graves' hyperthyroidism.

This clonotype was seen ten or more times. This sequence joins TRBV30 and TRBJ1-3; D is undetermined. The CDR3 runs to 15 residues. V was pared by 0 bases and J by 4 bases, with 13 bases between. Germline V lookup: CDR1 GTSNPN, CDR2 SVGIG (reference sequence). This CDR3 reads CAWSVRGVEGNTIYF. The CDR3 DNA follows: TGTGCCTGGAGTGTCCGGGGAGTCGAGGGAAACACCATATATTTT.

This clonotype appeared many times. CDR3 loop: CASSLGRYYEQYF. In DNA form, the CDR3 reads TGTGCCAGCAGCCTGGGACGGTACTACGAGCAGTACTTC. This chain links TRBV11-2 with TRBJ2-7; D tentatively fits TRBD1 or TRBD2 (5 bases each). Trimming took off 5 bases at V and 3 bases at J, with 11 bases between the two ends. Per germline, CDR1 SGHAT and CDR2 FQNNGV. This CDR3 is 13 amino acids long. The whole variable domain, remainder taken from reference TRBV11-2 and TRBJ2-7, is EAGVAQSPRYKIIEKRQSVAFWCNPISGHATLYWYQQILGQGPKLLIQFQNNGVVDDSQLPKDRFSAERLKGVDSTLKIQPAKLEDSAVYLCASSLGRYYEQYFGPGTRLTVT.